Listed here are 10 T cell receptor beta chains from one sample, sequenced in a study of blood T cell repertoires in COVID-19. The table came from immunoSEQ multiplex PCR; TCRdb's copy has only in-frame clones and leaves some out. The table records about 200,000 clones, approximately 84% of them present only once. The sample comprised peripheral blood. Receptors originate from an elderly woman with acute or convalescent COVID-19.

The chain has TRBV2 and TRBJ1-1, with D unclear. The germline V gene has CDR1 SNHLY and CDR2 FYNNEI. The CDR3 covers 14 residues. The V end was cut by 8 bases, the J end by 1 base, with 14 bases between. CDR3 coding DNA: TGTGCCAGCGGCCCGGGATTACGGAACACTGAAGCTTTCTTT. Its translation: CASGPGLRNTEAFF.

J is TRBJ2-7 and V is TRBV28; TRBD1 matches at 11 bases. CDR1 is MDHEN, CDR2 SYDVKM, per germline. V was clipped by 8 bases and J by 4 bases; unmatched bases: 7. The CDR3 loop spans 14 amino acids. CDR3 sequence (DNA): TGTGCCAGCCTTTTCGGGACAGGGGGTTACGAGCAGTACTTC. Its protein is CASLFGTGGYEQYF.

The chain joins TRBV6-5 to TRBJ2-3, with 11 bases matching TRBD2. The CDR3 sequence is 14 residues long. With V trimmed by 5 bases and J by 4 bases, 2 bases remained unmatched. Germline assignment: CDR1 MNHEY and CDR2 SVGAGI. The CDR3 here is CASSNSGGADTQYF. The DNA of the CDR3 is TGTGCCAGCAGTAATAGCGGGGGGGCAGATACGCAGTATTTT.

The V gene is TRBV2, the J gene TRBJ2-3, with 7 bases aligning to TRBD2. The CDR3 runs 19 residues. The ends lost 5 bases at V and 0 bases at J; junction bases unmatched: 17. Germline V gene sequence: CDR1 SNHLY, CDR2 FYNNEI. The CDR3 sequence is CASSQTHPGLRTSTDTQYF. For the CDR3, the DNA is TGTGCCAGCAGTCAAACTCATCCGGGACTAAGAACTAGCACAGATACGCAGTATTTT.

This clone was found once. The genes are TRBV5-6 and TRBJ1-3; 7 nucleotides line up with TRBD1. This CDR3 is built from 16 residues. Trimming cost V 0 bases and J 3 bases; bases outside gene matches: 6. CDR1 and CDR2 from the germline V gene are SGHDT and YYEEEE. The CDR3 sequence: CASSLDRGYFGNTIYF. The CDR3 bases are TGTGCCAGCAGCTTGGACAGGGGATATTTTGGAAACACCATATATTTT.

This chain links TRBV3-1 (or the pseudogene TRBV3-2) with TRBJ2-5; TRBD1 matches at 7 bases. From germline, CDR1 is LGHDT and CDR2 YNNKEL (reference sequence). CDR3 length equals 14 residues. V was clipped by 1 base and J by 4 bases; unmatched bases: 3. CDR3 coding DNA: TGTGCCAGCAGCCAAGGACAGGGAAGAGAGACCCAGTACTTC. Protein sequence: CASSQGQGRETQYF.

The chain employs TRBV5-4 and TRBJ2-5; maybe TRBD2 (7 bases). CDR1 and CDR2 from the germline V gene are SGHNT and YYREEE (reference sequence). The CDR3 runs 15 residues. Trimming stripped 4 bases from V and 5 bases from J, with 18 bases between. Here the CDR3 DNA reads TGTGCCAGCAGCCCCGTCGGGGGGCCGGGGGAGACCCAGTACTTC. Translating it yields CASSPVGGPGETQYF.

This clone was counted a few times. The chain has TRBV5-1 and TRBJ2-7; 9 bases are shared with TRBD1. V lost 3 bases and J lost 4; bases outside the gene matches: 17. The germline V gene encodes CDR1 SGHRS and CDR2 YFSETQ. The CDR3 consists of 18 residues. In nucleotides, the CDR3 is TGCGCCAGCAGCTCGGGACAGGGTAGTTTACGAGTAACATACGAGCAGTACTTC. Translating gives CASSSGQGSLRVTYEQYF.

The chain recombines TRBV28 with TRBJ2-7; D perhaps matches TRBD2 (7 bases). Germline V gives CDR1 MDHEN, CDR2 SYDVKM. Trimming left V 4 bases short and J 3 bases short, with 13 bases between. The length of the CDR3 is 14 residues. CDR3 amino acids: CASSWGGSIYEQYF. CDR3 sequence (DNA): TGTGCCAGCAGTTGGGGGGGCTCAATCTACGAGCAGTACTTC. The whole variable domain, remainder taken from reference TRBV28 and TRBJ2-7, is DVKVTQSSRYLVKRTGEKVFLECVQDMDHENMFWYRQDPGLGLRLIYFSYDVKMKEKGDIPEGYSVSREKKERFSLILESASTNQTSMYLCASSWGGSIYEQYFGPGTRLTVT.

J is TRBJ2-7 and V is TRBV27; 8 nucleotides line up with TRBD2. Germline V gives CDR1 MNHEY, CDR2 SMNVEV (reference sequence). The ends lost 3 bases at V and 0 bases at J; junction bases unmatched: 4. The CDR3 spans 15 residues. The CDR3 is CASSFQRGSSYEQYF. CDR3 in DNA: TGTGCCAGCAGTTTTCAGCGGGGGAGCTCCTACGAGCAGTACTTC.